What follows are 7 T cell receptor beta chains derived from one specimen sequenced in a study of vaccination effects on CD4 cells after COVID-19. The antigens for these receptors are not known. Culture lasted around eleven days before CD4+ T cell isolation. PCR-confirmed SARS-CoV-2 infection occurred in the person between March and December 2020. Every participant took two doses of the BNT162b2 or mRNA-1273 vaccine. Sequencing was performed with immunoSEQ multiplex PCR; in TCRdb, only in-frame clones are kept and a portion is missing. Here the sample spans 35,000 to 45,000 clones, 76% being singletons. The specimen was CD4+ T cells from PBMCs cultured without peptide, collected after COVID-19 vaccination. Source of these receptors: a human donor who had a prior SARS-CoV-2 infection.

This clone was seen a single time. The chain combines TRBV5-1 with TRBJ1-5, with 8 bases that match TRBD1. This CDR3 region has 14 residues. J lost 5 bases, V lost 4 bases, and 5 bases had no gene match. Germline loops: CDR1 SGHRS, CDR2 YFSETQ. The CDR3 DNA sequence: TGCGCCAGCAGCCCAGACAGGGGCGATCAGCCCCAGCATTTT. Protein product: CASSPDRGDQPQHF. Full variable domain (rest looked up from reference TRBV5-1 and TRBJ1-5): KAGVTQTPRYLIKTRGQQVTLSCSPISGHRSVSWYQQTPGQGLQFLFEYFSETQRNKGNFPGRFSGRQFSNSRSEMNVSTLELGDSALYLCASSPDRGDQPQHFGDGTRLSIL.

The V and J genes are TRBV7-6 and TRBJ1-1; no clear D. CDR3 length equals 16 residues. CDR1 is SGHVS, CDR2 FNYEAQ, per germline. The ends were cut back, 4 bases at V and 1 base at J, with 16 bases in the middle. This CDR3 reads CASSSYSHSQNTEAFF. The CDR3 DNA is TGTGCCAGCAGCTCTTATTCTCACAGTCAGAACACTGAAGCTTTCTTT.

The CDR3 nucleotides read TGTGCCAGTAGCCTACAAGGGACAGTCCAAGAGACCCAGTACTTC. Its translation: CASSLQGTVQETQYF. This chain joins TRBV19 and TRBJ2-5; TRBD1 matches 7 bases. The trim removed 6 bases at V and 1 base at J, leaving 8 bases unmatched. The CDR3 is made up of 15 amino acids. Germline V gene lookup returns CDR1 LNHDA and CDR2 SQIVND (reference sequence).

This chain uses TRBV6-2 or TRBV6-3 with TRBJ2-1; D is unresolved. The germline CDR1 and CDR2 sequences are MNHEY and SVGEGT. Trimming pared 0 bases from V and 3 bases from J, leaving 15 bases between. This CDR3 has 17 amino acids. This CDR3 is CASSYSTVRANYNEQFF. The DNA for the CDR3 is TGTGCCAGCAGTTACTCCACAGTGCGAGCTAACTACAATGAGCAGTTCTTC.

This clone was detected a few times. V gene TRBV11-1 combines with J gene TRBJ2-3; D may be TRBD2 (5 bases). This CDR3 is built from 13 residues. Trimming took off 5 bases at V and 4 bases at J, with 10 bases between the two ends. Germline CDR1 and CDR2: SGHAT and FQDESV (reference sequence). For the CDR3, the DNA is TGTGCCAGCAGCCCTAGCCTAGCAGATACGCAGTATTTT. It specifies CASSPSLADTQYF.

The CDR3 DNA follows: TGTGCCAGCACCCCGATGACAGGGCGACCCTACGAGCAGTACTTC. Translating gives CASTPMTGRPYEQYF. The chain combines TRBV25-1 with TRBJ2-7, with TRBD1 matching 7 bases. V shed 7 bases, J shed 2 bases, and the junction held 11 bases outside the gene matches. This CDR3 spans 15 amino acids. Germline V CDR1 and CDR2: MGHDK, SYGVNS.

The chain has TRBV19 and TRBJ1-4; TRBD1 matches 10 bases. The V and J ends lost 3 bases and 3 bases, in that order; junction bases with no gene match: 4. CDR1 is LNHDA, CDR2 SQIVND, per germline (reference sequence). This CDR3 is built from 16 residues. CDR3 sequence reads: CASSMTGGAANEKLFF. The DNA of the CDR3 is TGTGCCAGTAGTATGACAGGGGGCGCGGCTAATGAAAAACTGTTTTTT.